The 27 T cell receptor beta chains below were found in one sample sequenced in a study of T cell changes during pregnancy in multiple sclerosis. The protocol was immunoSEQ multiplex PCR, while the TCRdb copy is restricted to in-frame clones and leaves out a portion. The sample includes approximately 32,000 clones, more than 90% of them seen just once. Sequencing used peripheral blood, obtained in the third trimester of pregnancy. These TCRs come from a female donor in good health, enrolled as a control in a pregnancy study.

This sequence joins TRBV7-7 and TRBJ1-1; 11 nucleotides match TRBD1. CDR1 and CDR2 (germline): SSHAT, FNYEAQ (reference sequence). The CDR3 is 16 residues long. Germline trimming cut 5 bases from V and 2 bases from J; bases unmatched to any gene: 7. The CDR3 DNA follows: TGTGCCAGCAGCCCTGTCGGGACAGGGGGTAACACTGAAGCTTTCTTT. It yields the protein CASSPVGTGGNTEAFF.

This clone was recorded a few times. The chain has TRBV6-6 and TRBJ1-2; 8 positions match TRBD1. The CDR3 spans 14 residues. The V gene's germline CDR1 is MNHNY and CDR2 SVGAGI (reference sequence). V was pared by 6 bases and J by 5 bases, with 8 bases of the junction left unmatched. CDR3 region: CASRPDRARYGYTF. Written as DNA, the CDR3 is TGTGCCAGCAGACCGGACAGGGCTCGGTATGGCTACACCTTC.

The chain has TRBV7-2 and TRBJ2-2; possible D gene TRBD1, 8 bases. V shed 5 bases and J shed 6 bases, with 19 bases lying between them. The CDR3 is made up of 16 amino acids. CDR1 and CDR2 (germline): SGHTA, FQGNSA. In DNA, the CDR3 is TGTGCCAGCAGCCCCAGAGACAGGGGAGGGGCCGGGGAGCTGTTTTTT. Residues: CASSPRDRGGAGELFF.

The chain links TRBV7-8 to TRBJ2-1; TRBD1 is a possible D gene (8 bases). Trimming took 6 bases from V and 3 from J, leaving 15 bases between them. Germline CDR1 is SGHVS and CDR2 is FQNEAQ. The CDR3 extends over 15 amino acids. The chain's CDR3 is CASRPTGGDYNEQFF. CDR3 sequence (DNA): TGTGCCAGCAGGCCTACAGGGGGGGACTACAATGAGCAGTTCTTC.

This chain joins TRBV15 and TRBJ2-2; D may be TRBD1 (6 bases). Per germline, CDR1 LNHNV and CDR2 YYDKDF (reference sequence). CDR3 length equals 16 residues. The germline V and J ends were trimmed by 0 bases and 2 bases, with 10 bases remaining between them. The CDR3 DNA follows: TGTGCCACCAGCAGAGATGGGGGACAAAACACCGGGGAGCTGTTTTTT. It is translated as CATSRDGGQNTGELFF.

CDR3 region: CASSLMRGTDTQYF. DNA for the CDR3: TGTGCCAGCAGCTTAATGCGCGGCACAGATACGCAGTATTTT. This chain joins TRBV11-2 and TRBJ2-3; D gene uncertain. Deletions cut 2 bases from V and 1 base from J, with 7 bases between. Per the germline V gene, CDR1 is SGHAT and CDR2 is FQNNGV. The CDR3 runs 14 residues.

The chain has TRBV15 and TRBJ2-5, with D possibly TRBD1 on 6 matching bases. The germline V gene has CDR1 LNHNV and CDR2 YYDKDF (reference sequence). This CDR3 has 15 residues. The V and J ends lost 0 bases and 5 bases respectively, with 13 bases between them. The CDR3 DNA is TGTGCCACCAGCAGAGATCGACAGGTGGGGGAGACCCAGTACTTC. Protein sequence: CATSRDRQVGETQYF.

This chain links TRBV10-2 with TRBJ2-7, with 9 bases matching TRBD2. The J segment lost 7 bases and the V segment lost 6 bases, leaving 13 bases of the junction unmatched. CDR1 is WSHSY, CDR2 SAAADI, per germline. The CDR3 has 15 residues. The CDR3 bases are TGCGCCAGCAGCCCAAGACTAGCGGCCAAGCGGGAGCAGTACTTC. Translating gives CASSPRLAAKREQYF.

This rearrangement joins TRBV6-1 to TRBJ2-5; TRBD1 is a possible D gene (7 bases). With 2 bases removed from V and 9 bases from J, the gap between germline ends came to 22 bases. The CDR3 loop spans 16 amino acids. CDR1 is MNHNS, CDR2 SASEGT, per germline. CDR3 in DNA: TGTGCCAGCAGTGAAAGGATGGTGGCCGCCAGGGGGGCCCAGTACTTC. It translates to CASSERMVAARGAQYF.

The chain employs TRBV10-2 and TRBJ2-7; 8 bases map to TRBD1. The germline V gene encodes CDR1 WSHSY and CDR2 SAAADI. Trimming took 5 bases from V and 3 from J; bases not matched to a gene: 6. The CDR3 is 14 amino acids. The CDR3 loop reads CASSPDTGGYEQYF. The CDR3 coding sequence is TGCGCCAGCAGTCCAGACACAGGGGGCTACGAGCAGTACTTC.

This clone has just one count. The chain recombines TRBV14 with TRBJ1-1; 7 bases are a match to TRBD1. CDR3 length: 16 amino acids. Germline V gene data show CDR1 as SGHDN and CDR2 as FVKESK. The junction had 13 bases not matched to a gene; V was cut back by 4 bases and J by 5 bases. CDR3: CASSPRGTAKNTEAFF. Here the CDR3 DNA reads TGTGCCAGCAGCCCCAGAGGGACAGCTAAGAATACTGAAGCTTTCTTT.

The chain links TRBV19 to TRBJ2-7, with 12 bases identical to TRBD2. The V segment lost 0 bases and the J segment 9 bases; nucleotides outside the gene matches: 15. Germline assignment: CDR1 LNHDA and CDR2 SQIVND (reference sequence). This CDR3 has 18 amino acids. The CDR3 DNA is TGTGCCAGTAGTATAGACCCCCCAACTAGCGGGGGGCTCTCCGTGCAGTACTTC. Its protein is CASSIDPPTSGGLSVQYF.

The V call is TRBV28, the J call TRBJ2-7; D remains unclear. Germline CDR1 reads MDHEN; CDR2 reads SYDVKM. The V gene lost 1 base and the J gene lost 4 bases, with 11 bases spanning the gap. This CDR3 spans 14 amino acids. CDR3 nucleotides: TGTGCCAGCAGTTTATCCACGCGATTATACGAGCAGTACTTC. It codes for CASSLSTRLYEQYF.

This chain links TRBV7-3 with TRBJ2-3; TRBD2 aligns across 8 bases. V was clipped by 0 bases and J by 11 bases; unmatched bases: 13. Germline CDR1 is SGHTA and CDR2 is FQGTGA. The CDR3 is 16 amino acids. The CDR3 region has the DNA TGTGCCAGCAGCTTAACAGGCGGGGGGCAGCTTCAACGGCAGTATTTT. Translation gives CASSLTGGGQLQRQYF. Full variable domain (outside the CDR3, taken from reference TRBV7-3 and TRBJ2-3): GAGVSQTPSNKVTEKGKYVELRCDPISGHTALYWYRQSLGQGPEFLIYFQGTGAADDSGLPNDRFFAVRPEGSVSTLKIQRTERGDSAVYLCASSLTGGGQLQRQYFGPGTRLTVL.

The chain has TRBV4-2 and TRBJ2-2; 8 bases are shared with TRBD2. The CDR3 runs to 18 residues. With V trimmed by 1 base and J by 4 bases, 11 bases remained unmatched. Per the germline V gene, CDR1 is LGHNA and CDR2 is YNFKEQ. The CDR3 DNA is TGTGCCAGCAGCCAAGGGGTCACCGGGGGGGTGGGCACCGGGGAGCTGTTTTTT. The encoded protein is CASSQGVTGGVGTGELFF.

The chain carries TRBV19 and TRBJ2-5; tentative D call: TRBD2 (6 bases). V shed 4 bases and J shed 3 bases, with 18 bases lying between them. The CDR3 length is 16 residues. The V gene's germline CDR1 is LNHDA and CDR2 SQIVND (reference sequence). The CDR3 DNA is TGTGCCAGTAGTAACGCGGGACCCCTCAAGAAAGAGACCCAGTACTTC. It encodes CASSNAGPLKKETQYF.

The chain is built from TRBV7-2 and TRBJ1-6; TRBD1 aligns across 7 bases. Germline CDR1 and CDR2: SGHTA and FQGNSA. J lost 7 bases, V lost 5 bases, and 5 bases had no gene match. The CDR3 is 14 residues long. CDR3 loop: CASSTPGQNSPLHF. The DNA for the CDR3 is TGTGCCAGCAGCACCCCGGGACAGAATTCACCCCTCCACTTT. The full variable domain, rest sourced from reference TRBV7-2 and TRBJ1-6, is GAGVSQSPSNKVTEKGKDVELRCDPISGHTALYWYRQSLGQGLEFLIYFQGNSAPDKSGLPSDRFSAERTGGSVSTLTIQRTQQEDSAVYLCASSTPGQNSPLHFGNGTRLTVT.

This clone was counted once. The V call is TRBV6-5, the J call TRBJ1-1; no reliable D call. The CDR3 consists of 13 residues. The germline V gene has CDR1 MNHEY and CDR2 SVGAGI. V was cut by 7 bases and J by 7 bases, with 16 bases left in between. DNA of the CDR3: TGTGCCAGCACGGAGACGGAGGTCGGTGAAGCTTTCTTT. Translating it yields CASTETEVGEAFF.

The chain couples TRBV6-1 to TRBJ2-1; TRBD1 aligns across 8 bases. Germline CDR1 MNHNS, CDR2 SASEGT. The CDR3 covers 12 residues. V shed 8 bases and J 10 bases; nucleotides not matched to a gene: 7. CDR3 sequence reads: CASGRQGREQFF. The CDR3 DNA sequence: TGTGCCAGCGGCCGACAGGGGAGGGAGCAGTTCTTC.

The rearrangement links TRBV29-1 to TRBJ2-7; a possible D gene is TRBD1 (6 bases). Germline CDR1 is SQVTM and CDR2 is ANQGSEA. V lost 4 bases and J 3 bases, leaving 16 bases between the germline ends. The CDR3 runs to 14 residues. The CDR3 DNA reads as TGCAGCGTTGTATTAGGGACACCTTACTACGAGCAGTACTTC. Translated: CSVVLGTPYYEQYF.

The genes are TRBV7-9 and TRBJ1-5, with D perhaps TRBD1 (5 bases). CDR1 and CDR2 from the germline V gene are SEHNR and FQNEAQ (reference sequence). V was pared by 0 bases and J by 5 bases, with 8 bases between. The CDR3 loop spans 14 amino acids. CDR3 loop: CASSLAGLHQPQHF. The DNA of the CDR3 is TGTGCCAGCAGCTTAGCGGGGCTCCATCAGCCCCAGCATTTT. Full variable domain (outside the CDR3, taken from reference TRBV7-9 and TRBJ1-5): DTGVSQNPRHKITKRGQNVTFRCDPISEHNRLYWYRQTLGQGPEFLTYFQNEAQLEKSRLLSDRFSAERPKGSFSTLEIQRTEQGDSAMYLCASSLAGLHQPQHFGDGTRLSIL.

This chain links TRBV5-1 with TRBJ2-7; D gene uncertain. V lost 2 bases to trimming and J lost 1 base, with 7 bases between them. The germline gives CDR1 SGHRS, CDR2 YFSETQ. The CDR3 has 13 residues. CDR3 in amino acids: CASSFGQSYEQYF. The CDR3 DNA is TGCGCCAGCAGCTTTGGTCAGTCCTACGAGCAGTACTTC.

This rearrangement joins TRBV2 to TRBJ1-5, with 8 bases identical to TRBD1. This CDR3 contains 16 residues. Germline lookup yields CDR1 SNHLY and CDR2 FYNNEI. J gave up 4 bases and V 6 bases, and 11 bases lay outside the gene matches. CDR3 loop: CASSDPDRAKNQPQHF. The DNA for the CDR3 is TGTGCCAGCAGCGACCCGGACAGGGCCAAAAATCAGCCCCAGCATTTT.

The rearrangement uses TRBV23-1 and TRBJ2-7; a possible D gene is TRBD1 (5 bases). TRBV23-1 is an ORF; its function is uncertain. CDR3 size: 16 residues. Trimming shortened V by 1 base and J by 7 bases, and 20 bases separated the two germline ends. CDR3 in DNA: TGCGCCAGCAGTCAATGGATCCAAACCAGGGAAGTGGAGCAGTACTTC. Translated, it gives CASSQWIQTREVEQYF.

The rearrangement joins TRBV15 to TRBJ2-5, with TRBD1 matching over 7 bases. The CDR3 has 17 amino acids. Germline assignment: CDR1 LNHNV and CDR2 YYDKDF (reference sequence). The V segment lost 3 bases and the J segment 3 bases; nucleotides outside the gene matches: 13. The CDR3 sequence: CATSSPVVGGFKETQYF. CDR3 DNA: TGTGCCACCAGCAGCCCGGTGGTAGGGGGCTTTAAAGAGACCCAGTACTTC.

This chain links TRBV19 with TRBJ2-1; D possibly corresponds to TRBD2 (5 bases). V lost 9 bases to trimming and J lost 4 bases, with 19 bases between them. This CDR3 is built from 15 residues. Germline V gene sequence: CDR1 LNHDA, CDR2 SQIVND (reference sequence). The CDR3 sequence is CASQIVGGSYNEQFF. As DNA, the CDR3 is TGTGCCAGCCAGATTGTAGGAGGAAGTTACAATGAGCAGTTCTTC.

The V gene is TRBV30, the J gene TRBJ2-7; TRBD2 is a possible D gene (5 bases). V was shortened by 0 bases and J by 2 bases, with 11 bases between the two germline ends. CDR1 and CDR2 (germline): GTSNPN, SVGIG (reference sequence). CDR3 length equals 14 residues. As DNA, the CDR3 is TGTGCCTGGAGTGTAGCGACGGGGACCTACGAGCAGTACTTC. It codes for CAWSVATGTYEQYF.